The 25 T cell receptor beta chains reported below all come from one sample, sequenced in a study of blood T cell repertoires in COVID-19. The repertoire was sequenced with immunoSEQ multiplex PCR; TCRdb's copy has only in-frame clones and lacks some. The sample consists of tens of thousands of clones, 87% of them appearing once. The source material was peripheral blood. The receptors were gathered from a man at least 80 years old in a cohort sampled during active COVID-19.

This chain uses TRBV10-2 with TRBJ2-1; TRBD1 matches at 8 bases. Germline loops: CDR1 WSHSY, CDR2 SAAADI. This CDR3 comprises 11 residues. The V and J ends lost 8 bases and 9 bases, in that order; junction bases with no gene match: 3. This CDR3 reads CASHDRGEQFF. The CDR3 bases are TGCGCCAGCCACGACAGGGGTGAGCAGTTCTTC.

This chain connects TRBV10-1 to TRBJ1-1; D is possibly TRBD1 (6 bases). This CDR3 is 13 amino acids long. The V gene lost 1 base and the J gene lost 5 bases, with 8 bases spanning the gap. The germline V gene has CDR1 WNHNN and CDR2 SYGVQD (reference sequence). The CDR3 protein is CASSEYRATEAFF. CDR3 DNA sequence: TGCGCCAGCAGTGAGTACAGGGCTACTGAAGCTTTCTTT.

The chain couples TRBV5-1 to TRBJ2-3; TRBD1 agrees at 9 bases. Germline-derived CDR1 and CDR2 are SGHRS and YFSETQ. Losses at the gene ends were 7 bases for V and 4 bases for J; bases not matched to a gene: 13. The length of the CDR3 is 16 residues. CDR3 sequence: CASERLGQGPPDTQYF. The CDR3 DNA sequence: TGCGCCAGCGAAAGACTGGGACAGGGCCCTCCAGATACGCAGTATTTT.

This sequence joins TRBV10-3 and TRBJ1-1; D ambiguous. The CDR3 is 14 residues long. Trimming took 7 bases from V and 0 from J, leaving 12 bases between them. In germline, CDR1 is ENHRY, CDR2 SYGVKD. The CDR3 coding sequence is TGTGCCATCACCGTATCTGTTATGAACACTGAAGCTTTCTTT. As protein: CAITVSVMNTEAFF.

The CDR3 loop reads CASRRQGRDTGELFF. CDR3 sequence (DNA): TGTGCCAGCAGGAGACAGGGGAGGGACACCGGGGAGCTGTTTTTT. The gene calls are TRBV6-6 and TRBJ2-2; the D gene is possibly TRBD1 (8 bases). The germline V and J ends were trimmed by 6 bases and 3 bases, with 14 bases remaining between them. Germline CDR1 reads MNHNY; CDR2 reads SVGAGI (reference sequence). The CDR3 has 15 amino acids.

This chain joins TRBV10-3 and TRBJ2-1, with 9 bases that match TRBD2. The V gene end was trimmed by 6 bases and the J gene end by 5 bases; junction bases not matched to a gene: 8. From germline, CDR1 is ENHRY and CDR2 SYGVKD. The CDR3 consists of 15 residues. The CDR3 DNA sequence: TGTGCCATCAGCAGTAGCGGGAGAGGGGACAATGAGCAGTTCTTC. It translates to CAISSSGRGDNEQFF.

This clone was recorded once. The rearrangement joins TRBV6-5 to TRBJ1-1; D possibly corresponds to TRBD1 (6 bases). The CDR3 has 14 residues. Germline V gives CDR1 MNHEY, CDR2 SVGAGI. Trimming removed 5 bases from V and 4 bases from J, with 14 bases in between. The CDR3 loop reads CASSKTGRGTEAFF. In DNA form, the CDR3 reads TGTGCCAGCAGTAAGACAGGTAGGGGCACTGAAGCTTTCTTT.

This clone was counted once. The junction does not match germline at one end; this may be a read error. The chain couples TRBV18 to TRBJ2-7; D is uncertain. CDR3 size: 13 residues. Germline V gene lookup returns CDR1 KGHSH and CDR2 LQKENI. CDR3 sequence reads: CASSVVDSNEQYF. DNA for the CDR3: TGTGCCAGCTCAGTCGTCGACTCCAACGAGCAGTACTTC.

This chain links TRBV3-1 (or the pseudogene TRBV3-2) with TRBJ2-7; 8 nucleotides match TRBD1. The CDR3 length is 13 residues. The germline gives CDR1 LGHDT, CDR2 YNNKEL (reference sequence). V lost 1 base, J lost 6 bases, and 2 bases stayed unmatched. The CDR3 loop is CASSQVQGAEQYF. CDR3 sequence (DNA): TGTGCCAGCAGCCAAGTCCAGGGGGCCGAGCAGTACTTC.

The V and J genes are TRBV4-3 and TRBJ1-4, with TRBD1 as a possible D gene (6 bases). The CDR3 extends over 19 amino acids. Trimming took off 0 bases at V and 3 bases at J, with 20 bases between the two ends. Germline V gene data show CDR1 as LGHNA and CDR2 as YSLEER. CDR3 DNA sequence: TGCGCCAGCAGCCAAGATCTTGGGCAGGGGTTAGGTTCTAATGAAAAACTGTTTTTT. Translating gives CASSQDLGQGLGSNEKLFF.

The chain links TRBV30 to TRBJ1-2; the D is unclear. Germline V CDR1 and CDR2: GTSNPN, SVGIG (reference sequence). V was pared by 1 base and J by 2 bases, with 5 bases between. The CDR3 consists of 12 residues. CDR3 sequence (DNA): TGTGCCTGGAGTGGGCAAAACTATGGCTACACCTTC. It encodes CAWSGQNYGYTF.

This chain connects TRBV3-1 (or the pseudogene TRBV3-2) to TRBJ2-5; 13 bases are shared with TRBD2. CDR1 is LGHDT, CDR2 YNNKEL, per germline (reference sequence). CDR3 length: 14 residues. V shed 7 bases and J 6 bases; nucleotides not matched to a gene: 5. CDR3 nucleotides: TGTGCCAGCAAGACTAGCGGGGGGACTCAGACCCAGTACTTC. Its translation is CASKTSGGTQTQYF.

The rearrangement uses TRBV7-2 and TRBJ2-5; D possibly corresponds to TRBD2 (6 bases). The CDR3 consists of 15 residues. V lost 1 base and J lost 5, with 14 bases in between. Germline V CDR1 and CDR2: SGHTA, FQGNSA. CDR3 coding DNA: TGTGCCAGCAGCTTAGTCCTTTATGGGGGGGAGACCCAGTACTTC. It is translated as CASSLVLYGGETQYF. Filled out from reference TRBV7-2 and TRBJ2-5, the complete variable domain reads GAGVSQSPSNKVTEKGKDVELRCDPISGHTALYWYRQSLGQGLEFLIYFQGNSAPDKSGLPSDRFSAERTGGSVSTLTIQRTQQEDSAVYLCASSLVLYGGETQYFGPGTRLLVL.

This chain links TRBV6-5 with TRBJ1-1; 10 bases agree with TRBD1. The CDR3 totals 15 residues. V lost 0 bases to trimming and J lost 5 bases; unmatched junction nucleotides: 3. CDR1 and CDR2 (germline): MNHEY, SVGAGI. In DNA, the CDR3 is TGTGCCAGCAGTTACTCGACAGGGGGCGGGACTGAAGCTTTCTTT. It yields the protein CASSYSTGGGTEAFF.

The gene calls are TRBV3-1 (or the pseudogene TRBV3-2) and TRBJ2-5, with 8 bases matching TRBD2. V was pared by 3 bases and J by 1 base, with 4 bases of the junction left unmatched. CDR1 is LGHDT and CDR2 is YNNKEL in the germline V gene (reference sequence). CDR3 length equals 15 residues. The CDR3 spells CASSHQRGFQETQYF. The CDR3 DNA follows: TGTGCCAGCAGCCACCAGCGGGGGTTCCAAGAGACCCAGTACTTC.

The rearrangement uses TRBV2 and TRBJ1-4; 8 bases are shared with TRBD1. CDR3 length equals 15 residues. Germline V CDR1 and CDR2: SNHLY, FYNNEI. V lost 2 bases and J lost 3; bases outside the gene matches: 2. The CDR3 loop is CASSEQGAANEKLFF. The CDR3 bases are TGTGCCAGCAGTGAACAGGGGGCGGCTAATGAAAAACTGTTTTTT.

This chain uses TRBV9 with TRBJ1-4; no clear D. CDR1 and CDR2 from the germline V gene are SGDLS and YYNGEE. The V and J ends lost 0 bases and 3 bases respectively, with 6 bases between them. The CDR3 loop spans 14 amino acids. CDR3 nucleotides: TGTGCCAGCAGCGTAGCCGTAGCTAATGAAAAACTGTTTTTT. Translation: CASSVAVANEKLFF.

V is TRBV19 and J is TRBJ1-5; D ambiguous. The CDR3 runs to 15 residues. V was clipped by 3 bases and J by 4 bases, with 13 bases between them. Germline loops: CDR1 LNHDA, CDR2 SQIVND (reference sequence). The CDR3 sequence is CASSIFISGNQPQHF. CDR3 DNA: TGTGCCAGTAGTATCTTTATCAGTGGTAATCAGCCCCAGCATTTT.

V usage is TRBV3-1 (or the pseudogene TRBV3-2) and J usage is TRBJ2-5; weak D call: TRBD2 (7 bases). The CDR3 sequence is 15 residues long. Germline V CDR1 and CDR2: LGHDT, YNNKEL (reference sequence). The germline V and J ends were trimmed by 9 bases and 4 bases, with 21 bases remaining between them. The DNA of the CDR3 is TGTGCCAGTCTAGGGGGGGGCAGGAGAGGAGAGACCCAGTACTTC. It encodes CASLGGGRRGETQYF.

V gene TRBV10-3 combines with J gene TRBJ2-5; a weak D match, TRBD2 (5 bases). CDR3 length equals 12 residues. Germline CDR1 and CDR2: ENHRY and SYGVKD. Trimming cost V 6 bases and J 2 bases, with 7 bases left between them. CDR3 amino acids: CAISRLQETQYF. CDR3 nucleotide sequence: TGTGCCATCAGCAGACTACAAGAGACCCAGTACTTC.

This chain joins TRBV2 and TRBJ1-2; a possible D gene is TRBD1 (5 bases). The CDR3 loop spans 15 amino acids. Germline V gene lookup returns CDR1 SNHLY and CDR2 FYNNEI. Trimming shortened V by 1 base and J by 7 bases, and 16 bases separated the two germline ends. In DNA form, the CDR3 reads TGTGCCAGCAGTGAAGACCCCCCAGGGCTGGTTGGCTACACCTTC. Residues: CASSEDPPGLVGYTF.

This sequence joins TRBV7-3 and TRBJ1-4; D gene ambiguous. Per germline, CDR1 SGHTA and CDR2 FQGTGA. Trimming left V 1 base short and J 0 bases short, with 12 bases between. This CDR3 has 17 amino acids. CDR3 nucleotide sequence: TGTGCCAGCAGCTTAAACGCAGGCTCGTCAACTAATGAAAAACTGTTTTTT. Amino acids: CASSLNAGSSTNEKLFF. The full variable domain, completed using reference TRBV7-3 and TRBJ1-4, is GAGVSQTPSNKVTEKGKYVELRCDPISGHTALYWYRQSLGQGPEFLIYFQGTGAADDSGLPNDRFFAVRPEGSVSTLKIQRTERGDSAVYLCASSLNAGSSTNEKLFFGSGTQLSVL.

The chain couples TRBV5-1 to TRBJ2-1, with 8 bases aligning to TRBD2. The J segment lost 5 bases and the V segment lost 3 bases, leaving 7 bases of the junction unmatched. There are 15 residues in the CDR3. Germline V gene sequence: CDR1 SGHRS, CDR2 YFSETQ. The CDR3 DNA reads TGCGCCAGCAGCTCCGGGACTAGGGTCGACAATGAGCAGTTCTTC. Protein sequence: CASSSGTRVDNEQFF.

The chain is built from TRBV28 and TRBJ2-1, with 9 positions matching TRBD1. The CDR3 totals 14 residues. J gave up 4 bases and V 7 bases, and 5 bases lay outside the gene matches. The germline V gene has CDR1 MDHEN and CDR2 SYDVKM. The DNA for the CDR3 is TGTGCCAGCACAGGACAGGGGACTTACAATGAGCAGTTCTTC. Encoded protein: CASTGQGTYNEQFF. Full variable domain (remainder filled in from reference TRBV28 and TRBJ2-1): DVKVTQSSRYLVKRTGEKVFLECVQDMDHENMFWYRQDPGLGLRLIYFSYDVKMKEKGDIPEGYSVSREKKERFSLILESASTNQTSMYLCASTGQGTYNEQFFGPGTRLTVL.

This rearrangement joins TRBV6-5 to TRBJ1-2; TRBD1 matches 8 bases. Germline V gives CDR1 MNHEY, CDR2 SVGAGI. The CDR3 extends over 14 amino acids. Trimming at V came to 5 bases and at J to 4 bases, leaving 6 bases not matched to a gene. The CDR3 bases are TGTGCCAGCAGTAGACAGGGGCAGGGCTATGGCTACACCTTC. Amino acids: CASSRQGQGYGYTF.